This T cell receptor beta chain was sequenced in a study of cytomegalovirus exposure and HLA in healthy donors. Study conclusions and caveats: Presence/absence analyses assumed roughly uniform sequencing depth across donors, which may not hold.

The V and J ends lost 5 bases and 5 bases respectively, with 21 bases between them. The CDR3 covers 16 residues. Germline V CDR1 and CDR2: LNHDA, SQIVND (reference sequence). A multiplex PCR was run with 60 Vbeta primers and 13 Jbeta primers. The protocol was immunoSEQ multiplex PCR, while the TCRdb copy is restricted to in-frame clones and leaves out a portion. The sample gives approximately 78,000 clones, about 72% of which show up once; about 22% is in the top ten. As concerns this clone: The antigen remains unidentified.

The sample was PBMCs. The sequence derives from a man aged 40-49 years in good health and CMV-seropositive. The chain uses TRBV19 and TRBJ1-1; weak D call: TRBD1 (5 bases). This CDR3 reads CASSPTLRGRRTEAFF. CDR3 sequence (DNA): TGTGCCAGTAGTCCCACCTTACGGGGGAGGAGGACTGAAGCTTTCTTT.